The rows below give T cell receptor beta chains drawn from one sample of a study of T cell repertoires in cytomegalovirus infection. TCRdb ran MiXCR on the reads and lists one entry per CDR3 protein. The profile shows almost 300,000 distinct CDR3 sequences, around 10% of them singletons. Sequencing was done on a sample of PBMCs. These receptors originate from a human donor in good health (CMV status not recorded). Some clones in this sample may be carry-over from other donors' samples. Each CDR3 is given with its conserved first and last residue. Each record gives: V gene, clone size, D gene, J gene, CDR3 protein, CDR3 DNA. D genes are given only for firm matches. Only part of the rows carry a size: once, few, many, or a class if the clone is expanded.

v_gene: TRBV20-1; abundance: many; d_gene: .; j_gene: TRBJ2-3; CDR3aa: CSAGRVDTQYF; CDR3nt: TGCAGTGCAGGCAGGGTGGATACGCAGTATTTT
v_gene: TRBV27; abundance: .; d_gene: TRBD1; j_gene: TRBJ1-2; CDR3aa: CASSTLTGLYGYTF; CDR3nt: TGTGCCAGCAGTACGCTGACAGGGCTATATGGCTACACCTTC
v_gene: TRBV25-1; abundance: many; d_gene: .; j_gene: TRBJ1-4; CDR3aa: CASSEFSEKLFF; CDR3nt: TGTGCCAGCAGTGAATTTTCCGAAAAACTGTTTTTT
v_gene: TRBV20-1; abundance: many; d_gene: .; j_gene: TRBJ2-5; CDR3aa: CSARGGLAYQETQYF; CDR3nt: TGCAGTGCTAGAGGCGGCCTAGCGTACCAAGAGACCCAGTACTTC
v_gene: TRBV4-3; abundance: few; d_gene: .; j_gene: TRBJ2-2; CDR3aa: CASSQVRSVNTGELFF; CDR3nt: TGCGCCAGCAGCCAAGTGCGAAGCGTTAACACCGGGGAGCTGTTTTTT
v_gene: TRBV12-3/TRBV12-4; abundance: many; d_gene: TRBD2; j_gene: TRBJ2-1; CDR3aa: CASTPKTSGGVHEQFF; CDR3nt: TGTGCCAGCACCCCCAAGACTAGCGGGGGGGTCCATGAGCAGTTCTTC
v_gene: TRBV7-2; abundance: many; d_gene: TRBD2; j_gene: TRBJ2-3; CDR3aa: CASSRTSGGASSTDTQYF; CDR3nt: TGTGCCAGCAGTCGGACTAGCGGGGGGGCTTCTAGCACAGATACGCAGTATTTT
v_gene: TRBV19; abundance: .; d_gene: .; j_gene: TRBJ1-3; CDR3aa: CASREGLAFSGNTIYF; CDR3nt: TGTGCCAGCCGCGAGGGGTTAGCCTTCTCTGGAAACACCATATATTTT
v_gene: TRBV7-2; abundance: many; d_gene: .; j_gene: TRBJ1-1; CDR3aa: CASSSIRTGMGNTEAFF; CDR3nt: TGTGCCAGCAGCTCCATCCGGACCGGGATGGGGAACACTGAAGCTTTCTTT
v_gene: TRBV20-1; abundance: .; d_gene: .; j_gene: TRBJ1-6; CDR3aa: CSAASRTVNNSPLHF; CDR3nt: TGCAGTGCGGCCAGTAGGACAGTTAATAATTCACCCCTCCACTTT
v_gene: TRBV12-3/TRBV12-4; abundance: .; d_gene: .; j_gene: TRBJ2-2; CDR3aa: CASSWTHTGELFF; CDR3nt: TGTGCCAGCAGTTGGACCCACACCGGGGAGCTGTTTTTT
v_gene: TRBV4-3; abundance: .; d_gene: TRBD1; j_gene: TRBJ1-3; CDR3aa: CASSGDRGHSGNTIYF; CDR3nt: TGCGCCAGCAGCGGAGACAGGGGGCATTCTGGAAACACCATATATTTT
v_gene: TRBV20-1; abundance: .; d_gene: .; j_gene: TRBJ1-2; CDR3aa: CSARDVYGYTF; CDR3nt: TGCAGTGCTAGAGATGTCTATGGCTACACCTTC
v_gene: TRBV10-3; abundance: many; d_gene: TRBD2; j_gene: TRBJ2-5; CDR3aa: CAISEPGTSGQETQYF; CDR3nt: TGTGCCATCAGTGAGCCAGGGACTAGCGGCCAAGAGACCCAGTACTTC
v_gene: TRBV27; abundance: many; d_gene: TRBD2; j_gene: TRBJ2-1; CDR3aa: CASLLRTSGENEQFF; CDR3nt: TGTGCCAGTCTCCTCCGGACTAGCGGTGAAAATGAGCAGTTCTTC
v_gene: TRBV14; abundance: .; d_gene: .; j_gene: TRBJ2-3; CDR3aa: CASSQVKGGPTDTQYF; CDR3nt: TGTGCCAGCAGCCAAGTTAAGGGCGGACCCACAGATACGCAGTATTTT
v_gene: TRBV3-1; abundance: many; d_gene: TRBD2; j_gene: TRBJ2-2; CDR3aa: CASSQEGGTANTGELFF; CDR3nt: TGTGCCAGCAGCCAAGAGGGAGGGACCGCGAACACCGGGGAGCTGTTTTTT
v_gene: TRBV6-5; abundance: many; d_gene: .; j_gene: TRBJ1-2; CDR3aa: CASSYGLSGYTF; CDR3nt: TGTGCCAGCAGTTACGGTCTCTCTGGCTACACCTTC
v_gene: TRBV2; abundance: many; d_gene: .; j_gene: TRBJ2-1; CDR3aa: CASSGDRPLGNEQFF; CDR3nt: TGTGCCAGCAGTGGAGACAGGCCCTTGGGCAATGAGCAGTTCTTC
v_gene: TRBV6-1; abundance: few; d_gene: TRBD2; j_gene: TRBJ2-1; CDR3aa: CASSDGRGGVDEQFF; CDR3nt: TGTGCCAGCAGTGACGGACGGGGGGGCGTCGATGAGCAGTTCTTC
v_gene: TRBV29-1; abundance: few; d_gene: .; j_gene: TRBJ2-3; CDR3aa: CSVERTTSTDTQYF; CDR3nt: TGCAGCGTTGAACGGACGACTAGCACAGATACGCAGTATTTT
v_gene: TRBV7-2; abundance: many; d_gene: .; j_gene: TRBJ1-6; CDR3aa: CASSLAGAGNSPLHF; CDR3nt: TGTGCCAGCAGCTTAGCAGGGGCAGGAAATTCACCCCTCCACTTT
v_gene: TRBV20-1; abundance: .; d_gene: .; j_gene: TRBJ2-3; CDR3aa: CSARVLLTDTQYF; CDR3nt: TGCAGTGCTAGGGTGCTCCTGACAGATACGCAGTATTTT
v_gene: TRBV5-4; abundance: few; d_gene: .; j_gene: TRBJ1-1; CDR3aa: CASSLWGQEAFF; CDR3nt: TGTGCCAGCAGCTTGTGGGGGCAGGAAGCTTTCTTT
v_gene: TRBV11-2; abundance: many; d_gene: .; j_gene: TRBJ2-2; CDR3aa: CASSPTPNRVTGELFF; CDR3nt: TGTGCCAGCAGCCCAACCCCGAACAGGGTCACCGGGGAGCTGTTTTTT
v_gene: TRBV14; abundance: many; d_gene: .; j_gene: TRBJ2-1; CDR3aa: CASSRFQGKVNDEQFF; CDR3nt: TGTGCCAGCAGCCGGTTTCAGGGTAAAGTAAATGATGAGCAGTTCTTC
v_gene: TRBV28; abundance: many; d_gene: .; j_gene: TRBJ2-2; CDR3aa: CASSLSVPTGELFF; CDR3nt: TGTGCCAGCAGTTTATCAGTCCCCACCGGGGAGCTGTTTTTT
v_gene: TRBV20-1; abundance: many; d_gene: .; j_gene: TRBJ1-4; CDR3aa: CSARDPSGATNEKLFF; CDR3nt: TGCAGTGCTAGAGACCCCTCAGGGGCAACTAATGAAAAACTGTTTTTT
v_gene: TRBV14; abundance: many; d_gene: .; j_gene: TRBJ2-5; CDR3aa: CASSQAFQGRGETQYF; CDR3nt: TGTGCCAGCAGCCAAGCATTTCAGGGAAGAGGCGAGACCCAGTACTTC
v_gene: TRBV5-1; abundance: many; d_gene: TRBD2; j_gene: TRBJ2-5; CDR3aa: CASRLLAGEQETQYF; CDR3nt: TGCGCCAGCAGGCTACTAGCGGGTGAACAAGAGACCCAGTACTTC
v_gene: TRBV4-2; abundance: many; d_gene: .; j_gene: TRBJ1-2; CDR3aa: CASSPGPGNYGYTF; CDR3nt: TGTGCCAGCAGCCCCGGCCCAGGGAACTATGGCTACACCTTC
v_gene: TRBV7-3; abundance: many; d_gene: TRBD1; j_gene: TRBJ1-1; CDR3aa: CASRPTGFSGPEAFF; CDR3nt: TGTGCCAGCAGGCCGACAGGGTTTTCTGGCCCTGAAGCTTTCTTT